This T cell receptor (beta chain) originates from a study of blood T cell repertoires in COVID-19. CDR3 size: 16 residues. Germline CDR1 is MGHRA and CDR2 is YSYEKL. V lost 1 base and J 7 bases, leaving 16 bases between the germline ends. Repertoires were generated with immunoSEQ multiplex PCR, while TCRdb's copy carries only in-frame clones and drops some. The data hold 85,000 to 100,000 clones, with about 90% observed a single time. The chain employs TRBV4-1 and TRBJ2-2; D possibly corresponds to TRBD1 (6 bases). Sequences were obtained from peripheral blood. The receptor comes from a man aged 45 to 65 with COVID-19, enrolled during active disease. The CDR3 is CASSQVMDPRGGELFF. The CDR3 nucleotides are TGCGCCAGCAGCCAAGTTATGGACCCCAGGGGCGGGGAGCTGTTTTTT.